These 28 T cell receptor beta chains were sequenced from one sample in a study of T-cell memory formation after mild COVID-19. Each CDR3 protein is one row after TCRdb ran MiXCR on the 5' RACE reads. The sample lists 400,000 or so distinct CDR3 sequences; around 20% were seen once. Sequenced sample: PBMCs or a T cell subset sorted from them (not recorded which). All receptors derive from an adult woman who had mild COVID-19 (a few samples of this study predate the infection). Cell type and time point are not known.

In its sample, this clonotype was seen many times. The V gene is TRBV27, the J gene TRBJ1-2; D uncertain. The CDR3 has 14 residues. V lost 6 bases to trimming and J lost 4 bases, with 15 bases between them. The germline V gene encodes CDR1 MNHEY and CDR2 SMNVEV (reference sequence). CDR3 loop: CASRGLGDSYGYTF. CDR3 DNA: TGTGCCAGCAGGGGCCTCGGGGATAGCTATGGCTACACCTTC.

Only a few counts were recorded for this clonotype. The V gene is TRBV2, the J gene TRBJ1-5; no reliable D call. Deletions cut 3 bases from V and 4 bases from J, with 13 bases between. Germline CDR1 and CDR2: SNHLY and FYNNEI. This CDR3 has 15 residues. The CDR3 region is CASSDGGRGNQPQHF. CDR3 DNA sequence: TGTGCCAGCAGTGATGGTGGCAGAGGGAATCAGCCCCAGCATTTT.

This chain connects TRBV10-3 to TRBJ2-2; TRBD2 matches at 11 bases. Per the germline V gene, CDR1 is ENHRY and CDR2 is SYGVKD. The CDR3 is made up of 15 amino acids. With V trimmed by 4 bases and J by 3 bases, 1 base remained unmatched. The CDR3 protein is CAISVLAGDTGELFF. The CDR3 DNA is TGTGCCATCAGTGTACTAGCGGGAGACACCGGGGAGCTGTTTTTT.

In this sample, this clonotype turned up a few times. The CDR3 sequence: CSARGGNTEAFF. CDR3 in DNA: TGCAGTGCTAGGGGCGGGAACACTGAAGCTTTCTTT. V and J are TRBV20-1 and TRBJ1-1; no clear D. Germline-derived CDR1 and CDR2 are DFQATT and SNEGSKA (reference sequence). V lost 3 bases and J 1 base, leaving 6 bases between the germline ends. The CDR3 runs to 12 residues.

This clonotype was picked up a small number of times. This chain connects TRBV18 to TRBJ2-2, with D unclear. The V gene's germline CDR1 is KGHSH and CDR2 LQKENI. The CDR3 sequence is 14 residues long. V dropped 4 bases and J dropped 1 base, with 7 bases sitting between them. CDR3 region: CASSQDRNTGELFF. In nucleotides, the CDR3 is TGTGCCAGCTCACAGGACCGGAACACCGGGGAGCTGTTTTTT.

The rearrangement uses TRBV6-5 and TRBJ1-2; TRBD1 matches at 8 bases. Germline assignment: CDR1 MNHEY and CDR2 SVGAGI. Trimming at V came to 4 bases and at J to 2 bases, leaving 9 bases not matched to a gene. The CDR3 is 16 amino acids. The chain's CDR3 is CASSSRAGQVNYGYTF. CDR3 coding DNA: TGTGCCAGCAGTTCACGGGCGGGACAGGTGAACTATGGCTACACCTTC.

This clonotype was seen only once. The V gene is TRBV7-2, the J gene TRBJ2-3, with D perhaps TRBD2 (5 bases). CDR1 and CDR2 from the germline V gene are SGHTA and FQGNSA. Between the trimmed V and J ends, which lost 2 bases and 8 bases, there was a span of 23 bases. This CDR3 has 17 residues. The DNA for the CDR3 is TGTGCCAGCAGCTTAAAGGAGAGGTGGCGGGTAAATGGTACGCAGTATTTT. Its protein is CASSLKERWRVNGTQYF.

The chain employs TRBV15 and TRBJ1-2; 7 bases are a match to TRBD1. The CDR3 is made up of 16 amino acids. Trimming cost V 3 bases and J 6 bases; bases outside gene matches: 13. Germline assignment: CDR1 LNHNV and CDR2 YYDKDF (reference sequence). CDR3 DNA sequence: TGTGCCACCAGCAGCTCCGCAACAGGGGTGGGAGATGGCTACACCTTC. Translating it yields CATSSSATGVGDGYTF.

Many counts were recorded for this clonotype. The chain joins TRBV18 to TRBJ2-1; either TRBD1 or TRBD2 may supply D (5 bases each). CDR3 length: 13 residues. V gave up 3 bases and J gave up 8 bases, with 11 bases separating them. Germline lookup yields CDR1 KGHSH and CDR2 LQKENI. The CDR3 nucleotides read TGTGCCAGCTCACCTAACGGGGCGGATGAGCAGTTCTTC. Translated: CASSPNGADEQFF.

This chain links TRBV3-1 with TRBJ2-7; TRBD1 agrees at 9 bases. The CDR3 is made up of 14 amino acids. Trimming at V came to 5 bases and at J to 3 bases, leaving 5 bases not matched to a gene. Germline-derived CDR1 and CDR2 are LGHDT and YNNKEL (reference sequence). Written as DNA, the CDR3 is TGTGCCAGCAGCTCCCGGGACAGGGACTACGAGCAGTACTTC. Its translation is CASSSRDRDYEQYF.

The chain uses TRBV19 and TRBJ2-2; 7 positions match TRBD1. The V and J ends lost 10 bases and 1 base, in that order; junction bases with no gene match: 6. The V gene's germline CDR1 is LNHDA and CDR2 SQIVND (reference sequence). There are 14 residues in the CDR3. The DNA of the CDR3 is TGTGCCACGCAGACAGGGCGGAACACCGGGGAGCTGTTTTTT. Translating gives CATQTGRNTGELFF.

This clonotype was recorded many times. V is TRBV9 and J is TRBJ1-2; a weak D match, TRBD1 (5 bases). This CDR3 has 12 amino acids. CDR1 and CDR2 from the germline V gene are SGDLS and YYNGEE. V was trimmed by 4 bases and J by 8 bases, leaving 12 bases between them. The CDR3 is CASSPQGGGYTF. The CDR3 coding sequence is TGTGCCAGCAGCCCCCAGGGTGGAGGCTACACCTTC.

This clonotype has just a few counts. For the CDR3, the DNA is TGTGCCAGCAGCGTTCTAGCGGAGAGCTACAATGAGCAGTTCTTC. This sequence encodes CASSVLAESYNEQFF. The chain carries TRBV6-4 and TRBJ2-1, with 7 nucleotides matching TRBD2. J was trimmed by 3 bases and V by 6 bases; bases with no gene match: 8. Germline V gene data show CDR1 as MRHNA and CDR2 as SNTAGT. This CDR3 has 15 residues.

V and J are TRBV27 and TRBJ2-3, with no clear D. V shed 1 base and J shed 0 bases, with 11 bases lying between them. The CDR3 length is 16 residues. Germline values: CDR1 MNHEY, CDR2 SMNVEV (reference sequence). CDR3 DNA: TGTGCCAGCAGTTTATGGGAACCCTCTAGCACAGATACGCAGTATTTT. This translates into CASSLWEPSSTDTQYF.

This clonotype was seen repeatedly, ten times or more. The chain carries TRBV7-9 and TRBJ1-1, with D unclear. The CDR3 length is 17 residues. The germline V gene encodes CDR1 SEHNR and CDR2 FQNEAQ (reference sequence). Deletions cut 1 base from V and 1 base from J, with 16 bases between. CDR3 nucleotide sequence: TGTGCCAGCAGCTTAGACGGAGGCTCTAAACAGAACACTGAAGCTTTCTTT. This encodes CASSLDGGSKQNTEAFF. The full variable domain, with the rest looked up from reference TRBV7-9 and TRBJ1-1, is DTGVSQNPRHKITKRGQNVTFRCDPISEHNRLYWYRQTLGQGPEFLTYFQNEAQLEKSRLLSDRFSAERPKGSFSTLEIQRTEQGDSAMYLCASSLDGGSKQNTEAFFGQGTRLTVV.

The J gene is TRBJ1-6, the V gene TRBV20-1, with 7 bases aligning to TRBD1. Per germline, CDR1 DFQATT and CDR2 SNEGSKA (reference sequence). This CDR3 has 13 amino acids. With V trimmed by 7 bases and J by 5 bases, 5 bases remained unmatched. In DNA form, the CDR3 reads TGCAGTGTGAGGGGGCGGAATAATTCACCCCTCCACTTT. Protein: CSVRGRNNSPLHF.

There are a few counts of this clonotype. V and J are TRBV3-1 and TRBJ1-2; 8 bases match TRBD1. This CDR3 has 17 residues. Germline trimming cut 4 bases from V and 4 bases from J; bases unmatched to any gene: 14. The germline V gene encodes CDR1 LGHDT and CDR2 YNNKEL (reference sequence). CDR3 residues: CASSRRGDRSRGYGYTF. The CDR3 DNA sequence: TGTGCCAGCAGCCGGCGTGGGGACAGGAGTAGGGGCTATGGCTACACCTTC.

The chain has TRBV7-6 and TRBJ2-2; D is undetermined. The CDR3 runs to 16 residues. From germline, CDR1 is SGHVS and CDR2 FNYEAQ. Deletions cut 1 base from V and 2 bases from J, with 11 bases between. CDR3 loop: CASSLEVRINTGELFF. In DNA, the CDR3 is TGTGCCAGCAGCTTAGAGGTCAGGATTAACACCGGGGAGCTGTTTTTT.

This clonotype was seen at least ten times. The chain has TRBV5-1 and TRBJ2-5; a possible D gene is TRBD2 (5 bases). Per the germline V gene, CDR1 is SGHRS and CDR2 is YFSETQ. This CDR3 comprises 13 residues. Trimming left V 4 bases short and J 5 bases short, with 12 bases between. CDR3 sequence (DNA): TGCGCCAGCAGCGGAGGCTCGGCGGAGACCCAGTACTTC. It codes for CASSGGSAETQYF.

The CDR3 is CASRSTAEETQYF. CDR3 in DNA: TGTGCCAGCAGGTCAACGGCAGAAGAGACCCAGTACTTC. The rearrangement links TRBV7-3 to TRBJ2-5; D gene uncertain. From germline, CDR1 is SGHTA and CDR2 FQGTGA. CDR3 length: 13 amino acids. V was cut by 6 bases and J by 3 bases, with 11 bases left in between.

This clonotype was counted many times. V usage is TRBV14 and J usage is TRBJ2-4, with D perhaps matching TRBD2 (6 bases). Per the germline V gene, CDR1 is SGHDN and CDR2 is FVKESK. The V end was cut by 3 bases, the J end by 8 bases, with 17 bases between. The CDR3 is made up of 15 amino acids. The CDR3 is CASSHNEDYGDIQYF. The CDR3 DNA reads as TGTGCCAGCAGCCACAACGAGGACTATGGGGACATTCAGTACTTC.

This clonotype was counted between two and nine times. The rearrangement joins TRBV30 to TRBJ1-6; D not resolved. This CDR3 has 15 amino acids. Trimming removed 3 bases at V and 0 bases at J, with 9 bases between. Germline V gene lookup returns CDR1 GTSNPN and CDR2 SVGIG (reference sequence). CDR3 coding DNA: TGTGCCTGGAGCCGGAGCGGCTCCTATAATTCACCCCTCCACTTT. As protein: CAWSRSGSYNSPLHF.

This clonotype has just a few counts. The chain combines TRBV24-1 with TRBJ2-5, with 12 nucleotides matching TRBD1. The CDR3 covers 15 residues. CDR1 is KGHDR, CDR2 SFDVKD, per germline. V shed 4 bases, J shed 4 bases, and the junction held 3 bases outside the gene matches. The CDR3 loop is CATSEGQGALETQYF. The CDR3 DNA reads as TGTGCCACCAGTGAGGGACAGGGGGCTTTAGAGACCCAGTACTTC.

There are a few counts of this clonotype. The rearrangement links TRBV29-1 to TRBJ2-3; D might be TRBD1 or TRBD2, each matching 6 bases. The germline V gene encodes CDR1 SQVTM and CDR2 ANQGSEA. This CDR3 is 13 amino acids long. The germline V and J ends were trimmed by 3 bases and 3 bases, with 10 bases remaining between them. In DNA, the CDR3 is TGCAGCGTTGAGGGGGGCACGACAGATACGCAGTATTTT. It encodes CSVEGGTTDTQYF.

The chain recombines TRBV9 with TRBJ1-2; no clear D. The CDR3 has 16 amino acids. Germline-derived CDR1 and CDR2 are SGDLS and YYNGEE. V was trimmed by 1 base and J by 4 bases, leaving 17 bases between them. Here the CDR3 reads CASSVSSRGRFYGYTF. CDR3 nucleotides: TGTGCCAGCAGCGTATCGTCTAGAGGACGGTTCTATGGCTACACCTTC.

The chain uses TRBV20-1 and TRBJ2-5; the D is unclear. The CDR3 consists of 13 residues. Germline V gene data show CDR1 as DFQATT and CDR2 as SNEGSKA (reference sequence). Deletions cut 6 bases from V and 1 base from J, with 12 bases between. The CDR3, as DNA: TGCAGTGCCCCTACCAAACCCCAAGAGACCCAGTACTTC. Amino acids: CSAPTKPQETQYF.

The V and J genes are TRBV15 and TRBJ2-2; D unresolved. The CDR3 totals 15 residues. With 2 bases removed from V and 5 bases from J, the gap between germline ends came to 12 bases. Germline V gene data show CDR1 as LNHNV and CDR2 as YYDKDF (reference sequence). For the CDR3, the DNA is TGTGCCACCAGCAGATCATACGAGAGGACCGGGGAGCTGTTTTTT. Its protein is CATSRSYERTGELFF.

The table lists this clonotype with a few counts. The gene calls are TRBV18 and TRBJ2-6; D unclear. Per the germline V gene, CDR1 is KGHSH and CDR2 is LQKENI. The CDR3 is 16 residues long. The V end was cut by 5 bases, the J end by 0 bases, with 11 bases between. The CDR3 sequence is CASSANYNSGANVLTF. The CDR3 DNA reads TGTGCCAGCTCAGCGAATTACAACTCTGGGGCCAACGTCCTGACTTTC. Complete variable domain (other parts from reference TRBV18 and TRBJ2-6): NAGVMQNPRHLVRRRGQEARLRCSPMKGHSHVYWYRQLPEEGLKFMVYLQKENIIDESGMPKERFSAEFPKEGPSILRIQQVVRGDSAAYFCASSANYNSGANVLTFGAGSRLTVL.